The sequence of this T cell receptor (beta chain) was determined in a study of response to subunit inactivated influenza vaccine. Study results and caveats: Authors suggested few new T cells are recruited by each seasonal influenza vaccination.

Notes on this clonotype: Its antigen is unidentified.

The CDR3 runs 18 residues. Germline V gene data show CDR1 as LGHNA and CDR2 as YSLEER. Trimming removed 0 bases from V and 7 bases from J, with 23 bases in between. TCRdb reanalysed the RT-PCR reads using MiXCR and keeps one entry per CDR3 protein. Of hundreds of thousands of distinct CDR3 sequences listed, 25% are singletons. The clonotype comes from a man in his fifties or sixties who received an inactivated influenza vaccine. The sequenced sample was CD4+ T cells sorted from PBMCs, obtained about 5 days after vaccination. The chain has TRBV4-3 and TRBJ2-3; no firm D call. CDR3 loop: CASSQDAKVSGTPYTQYF. CDR3 DNA sequence: TGCGCCAGCAGCCAAGATGCAAAGGTTTCAGGAACTCCATATACGCAGTATTTT.